This entry is about one T cell receptor (beta chain). The sample is drawn from a study of a mutant IDH1 vaccine in newly diagnosed glioma. Turning to the study itself: Of the patients given treatment, approximately 62% were male and around 38% were female, and a mean age of about 40 years was recorded.

Time point here: baseline, week 1 (first vaccination visit). Treatment here: pre-vaccination baseline after standard-of-care therapy. V was shortened by 4 bases and J by 6 bases, with 16 bases between the two germline ends. This CDR3 region has 14 residues. Germline V lookup: CDR1 MNHEY, CDR2 SMNVEV (reference sequence). Some clones are missing from TCRdb's copy, which holds only in-frame ones; the method was immunoSEQ multiplex PCR. The table has over 30,000 clones, 80% seen once. The rearrangement links TRBV27 to TRBJ2-7; D is perhaps TRBD1 (6 bases). This TCR was sampled from a man aged 50 to 60 with glioma. Some clones in this sample may be carry-over from other donors' samples. This material consisted of peripheral blood mononuclear cells (PBMCs), taken from a glioma patient treated with radiotherapy, temozolomide or both. This chain's CDR3 is CASSSPIQGTEQYF. DNA of the CDR3: TGTGCCAGCAGTTCCCCCATACAGGGAACCGAGCAGTACTTC.